One sample yielded the 12 T cell receptor beta chains listed below, sequenced in a study of T-cell reconstitution after alpha-beta-depleted transplantation in children. Unique molecular identifiers featured in how the TCRbeta library was prepared. TCRdb independently ran MiXCR on the PCR reads; one entry per CDR3 protein. The sample shows around 530,000 distinct CDR3 sequences, approximately 30% of them seen only once. This sample comprised PBMCs from the stem cell graft donor, obtained from the stem cell graft. All receptors come from a human donor who donated a stem cell graft to a child with aplastic anemia.

The chain employs TRBV29-1 and TRBJ2-5; D is possibly TRBD1 (5 bases). The CDR3 length is 14 residues. Germline-derived CDR1 and CDR2 are SQVTM and ANQGSEA. Trimming shortened V by 6 bases and J by 3 bases, and 17 bases separated the two germline ends. The CDR3 bases are TGCAGCGTGAAAAGTCCGGGCAGGGAAGAGACCCAGTACTTC. It specifies CSVKSPGREETQYF.

The chain links TRBV7-9 to TRBJ2-3; 9 nucleotides align to TRBD1. The CDR3 loop spans 15 amino acids. Per the germline V gene, CDR1 is SEHNR and CDR2 is FQNEAQ (reference sequence). J was trimmed by 6 bases and V by 5 bases; bases with no gene match: 9. CDR3 sequence: CASSQIQGAYDTQYF. In DNA form, the CDR3 reads TGTGCCAGCAGCCAAATACAGGGGGCGTATGATACGCAGTATTTT.

This clonotype showed up just once. The chain joins TRBV7-2 to TRBJ1-2; D may be TRBD1 (6 bases). The CDR3 is 16 amino acids. Per the germline V gene, CDR1 is SGHTA and CDR2 is FQGNSA. V lost 6 bases and J lost 2, with 19 bases in between. CDR3: CASSSAMGGGNYGYTF. Here the CDR3 DNA reads TGTGCCAGCAGTTCCGCGATGGGAGGGGGGAACTATGGCTACACCTTC. Full variable domain (rest looked up from reference TRBV7-2 and TRBJ1-2): GAGVSQSPSNKVTEKGKDVELRCDPISGHTALYWYRQSLGQGLEFLIYFQGNSAPDKSGLPSDRFSAERTGGSVSTLTIQRTQQEDSAVYLCASSSAMGGGNYGYTFGSGTRLTVV.

This clonotype was seen a few times. The chain joins TRBV29-1 to TRBJ2-5; 7 positions agree with TRBD2. The CDR3 spans 15 residues. J lost 5 bases, V lost 0 bases, and 9 bases had no gene match. Germline-derived CDR1 and CDR2 are SQVTM and ANQGSEA. CDR3 DNA: TGCAGCGTTGAAGAGGCTCGCGGGAGTTGGGAGACCCAGTACTTC. Translated: CSVEEARGSWETQYF.

This clonotype was counted a few times. V gene TRBV12-3 or TRBV12-4 combines with J gene TRBJ2-1, with 8 bases identical to TRBD1. The junction had 14 bases not matched to a gene; V was cut back by 5 bases and J by 14 bases. The CDR3 extends over 14 amino acids. CDR3 loop: CASSKDRVSSGKFF. In DNA, the CDR3 is TGTGCCAGCAGTAAGGACAGGGTTTCCTCCGGGAAGTTCTTC.

This clonotype was counted only a few times. This chain joins TRBV20-1 and TRBJ1-2, with 7 bases aligning to TRBD1. Germline-derived CDR1 and CDR2 are DFQATT and SNEGSKA (reference sequence). The V segment lost 0 bases and the J segment 5 bases; nucleotides outside the gene matches: 18. The CDR3 covers 18 residues. The CDR3 DNA reads TGCAGTGCTAGAGATCTTACAAAAGGACAGGCCACAAATTATGGCTACACCTTC. Protein sequence: CSARDLTKGQATNYGYTF.

The rearrangement uses TRBV12-3 or TRBV12-4 and TRBJ1-6; D might be TRBD1 (6 bases). CDR3 length: 15 residues. V gave up 6 bases and J gave up 5 bases, with 14 bases separating them. CDR3 protein: CASRKRTADNSPLHF. The CDR3, as DNA: TGTGCCAGCAGGAAACGGACAGCCGATAATTCACCCCTCCACTTT.

This clonotype has more than one count but fewer than ten. The rearrangement joins TRBV29-1 to TRBJ2-7, with 7 nucleotides matching TRBD1. The ends lost 5 bases at V and 1 base at J; junction bases unmatched: 5. Germline V gives CDR1 SQVTM, CDR2 ANQGSEA. The CDR3 loop spans 13 amino acids. The CDR3 here is CSVSRDSSYEQYF. In DNA, the CDR3 is TGCAGCGTTAGCCGGGACAGTTCCTACGAGCAGTACTTC.

This clonotype was counted between two and nine times. This sequence joins TRBV7-2 and TRBJ2-5; unclear D gene. V shed 4 bases and J shed 2 bases, with 8 bases lying between them. The germline V gene has CDR1 SGHTA and CDR2 FQGNSA. The CDR3 covers 13 residues. CDR3 sequence: CASSSTPQETQYF. The CDR3 coding sequence is TGTGCCAGCAGCTCTACACCTCAAGAGACCCAGTACTTC.

The J gene is TRBJ1-3, the V gene TRBV4-1, with D unclear. The CDR3 sequence is 14 residues long. CDR1 and CDR2 (germline): MGHRA, YSYEKL. V was shortened by 5 bases and J by 2 bases, with 10 bases between the two germline ends. Here the CDR3 reads CASSVNTPGNTIYF. CDR3 coding DNA: TGCGCCAGCAGCGTTAATACGCCTGGAAACACCATATATTTT.

The J gene is TRBJ2-7, the V gene TRBV28; possible D gene TRBD1, 5 bases. This CDR3 region has 10 residues. V was cut by 3 bases and J by 12 bases, with 9 bases left in between. Germline CDR1 reads MDHEN; CDR2 reads SYDVKM. This CDR3 is CASSLGTGYV. CDR3 in DNA: TGTGCCAGCAGTTTGGGAACAGGGTACGTC.

This clonotype was seen ten or more times. The V gene is TRBV12-3 or TRBV12-4, the J gene TRBJ2-1, with D maybe TRBD2 (6 bases). Trimming took off 6 bases at V and 0 bases at J, with 12 bases between the two ends. The CDR3 totals 15 residues. The CDR3 sequence: CASSPGLFSYNEQFF. For the CDR3, the DNA is TGTGCCAGCAGCCCGGGACTCTTCTCCTACAATGAGCAGTTCTTC.